This TCR beta chain was sequenced for a study of cytomegalovirus exposure and HLA in healthy donors. This CDR3 contains 15 residues. Trimming removed 6 bases from V and 0 bases from J, with 13 bases in between. From germline, CDR1 is SGHTA and CDR2 FQGNSA. The PCR contained 60 Vbeta and 13 Jbeta primers. TCRdb keeps only in-frame clones here, not all; method: immunoSEQ multiplex PCR. The sample includes about 90,000 clones, more than 60% of them seen just once. The TCR originated in a man younger than 45 in good health and CMV-seronegative. V and J are TRBV7-2 and TRBJ2-3; possibly TRBD2 for D (6 bases). Sequenced: PBMCs. The CDR3 region has the DNA TGTGCCAGCAGGGGCGCGGGAACGAGCACAGATACGCAGTATTTT. The encoded protein is CASRGAGTSTDTQYF.